Shown below are 26 T cell receptor beta chains from a single sample sequenced in a study of cytomegalovirus exposure and HLA in healthy donors. 60 Vbeta and 13 Jbeta primers were used in PCR. Assay: immunoSEQ multiplex PCR; the TCRdb copy retains only in-frame clones and omits some. This sample's clone table lists over 150,000 clones. The sample comprised PBMCs. The receptors here all came from a boy younger than 18 in good health and CMV-seronegative.

V is TRBV10-1 and J is TRBJ1-1, with D hard to call. Germline V lookup: CDR1 WNHNN, CDR2 SYGVQD (reference sequence). The CDR3 covers 13 residues. The V gene lost 6 bases and the J gene lost 10 bases, with 18 bases spanning the gap. DNA for the CDR3: TGCGCCAGCAGCCCAGAGGGCCGACTTAGAGCTTTCTTT. Amino acids: CASSPEGRLRAFF.

J is TRBJ2-1 and V is TRBV7-3; the match to TRBD2 covers 9 bases. The CDR3 runs to 13 residues. Germline CDR1 SGHTA, CDR2 FQGTGA. V lost 5 bases to trimming and J lost 7 bases; unmatched junction nucleotides: 3. The CDR3 is CASSSGGLNEQFF. As DNA, the CDR3 is TGTGCCAGCAGCAGCGGGGGGCTGAATGAGCAGTTCTTC. The full variable domain, with the rest looked up from reference TRBV7-3 and TRBJ2-1, is GAGVSQTPSNKVTEKGKYVELRCDPISGHTALYWYRQSLGQGPEFLIYFQGTGAADDSGLPNDRFFAVRPEGSVSTLKIQRTERGDSAVYLCASSSGGLNEQFFGPGTRLTVL.

V and J are TRBV5-5 and TRBJ1-3; D is undetermined. The CDR3 is made up of 15 amino acids. Trimming pared 2 bases from V and 0 bases from J, leaving 9 bases between. Germline CDR1 reads SGHKS; CDR2 reads YYEKEE (reference sequence). In DNA, the CDR3 is TGTGCCAGCAGCTTTCCGGACTTCTCTGGAAACACCATATATTTT. Its translation: CASSFPDFSGNTIYF.

The chain carries TRBV19 and TRBJ1-1; D is possibly TRBD1 (5 bases). With 7 bases removed from V and 0 bases from J, the gap between germline ends came to 9 bases. The CDR3 has 13 amino acids. CDR1 is LNHDA, CDR2 SQIVND, per germline (reference sequence). CDR3 DNA sequence: TGTGCCAGTAAAGGGGAATTGAACACTGAAGCTTTCTTT. Its protein product is CASKGELNTEAFF.

V usage is TRBV4-1 and J usage is TRBJ2-7, with 7 bases identical to TRBD1. The germline V gene encodes CDR1 MGHRA and CDR2 YSYEKL. The V gene end was trimmed by 1 base and the J gene end by 2 bases; junction bases not matched to a gene: 5. The CDR3 sequence is 15 residues long. The CDR3 nucleotides read TGCGCCAGCAGCCAAGTCCAGGGGGTGACCTACGAGCAGTACTTC. It is translated as CASSQVQGVTYEQYF.

The chain employs TRBV20-1 and TRBJ1-1; 7 bases are shared with TRBD1. The trim removed 3 bases at V and 7 bases at J, leaving 2 bases unmatched. The length of the CDR3 is 11 residues. From germline, CDR1 is DFQATT and CDR2 SNEGSKA (reference sequence). In DNA form, the CDR3 reads TGCAGTGCTAGTTACAGGGGTGAAGCTTTCTTT. Translation: CSASYRGEAFF.

The V gene is TRBV13, the J gene TRBJ2-6; TRBD1 aligns across 7 bases. The CDR3 contains 18 residues. Germline assignment: CDR1 PRHDT and CDR2 FYEKMQ (reference sequence). V gave up 2 bases and J gave up 1 base; unmatched junction bases: 8. The CDR3 loop reads CASSLHRGVASGANVLTF. The DNA for the CDR3 is TGTGCCAGCAGCTTACACAGGGGTGTAGCGTCTGGGGCCAACGTCCTGACTTTC.

The CDR3 bases are TGTGCCAGTAGTACTGGAACCCAGGGACAGTTCACTGAAGCTTTCTTT. This sequence encodes CASSTGTQGQFTEAFF. The chain joins TRBV19 to TRBJ1-1, with TRBD1 identical over 7 bases. The CDR3 has 16 residues. V was clipped by 4 bases and J by 4 bases; unmatched bases: 12. CDR1 is LNHDA and CDR2 is SQIVND in the germline V gene (reference sequence).

J is TRBJ1-1 and V is TRBV4-3, with unresolved D. Germline V gene lookup returns CDR1 LGHNA and CDR2 YSLEER. The CDR3 totals 12 residues. V lost 0 bases and J lost 5, with 4 bases in between. This CDR3 is CASSQDRTEAFF. DNA for the CDR3: TGCGCCAGCAGCCAAGATCGGACTGAAGCTTTCTTT.

The V and J genes are TRBV28 and TRBJ2-4; TRBD1 matches 8 bases. Germline CDR1 reads MDHEN; CDR2 reads SYDVKM. There are 15 residues in the CDR3. V lost 2 bases, J lost 7 bases, and 7 bases stayed unmatched. CDR3: CASSLGTGERNIQYF. CDR3 in DNA: TGTGCCAGCAGTTTAGGGACAGGAGAGCGGAACATTCAGTACTTC.

The chain is built from TRBV5-5 and TRBJ2-7; D gene ambiguous. Per germline, CDR1 SGHKS and CDR2 YYEKEE (reference sequence). The CDR3 has 13 residues. The V and J ends lost 4 bases and 3 bases respectively, with 11 bases between them. CDR3 loop: CASSLPLNYEQYF. The CDR3 DNA follows: TGTGCCAGCAGCCTCCCTCTTAACTACGAGCAGTACTTC.

The CDR3 nucleotides are TGCGCCAGCAGCCCTCGCGGGTCACCCCTCCACTTT. This translates into CASSPRGSPLHF. This chain uses TRBV4-1 with TRBJ1-6; D unclear. The length of the CDR3 is 12 residues. Between the trimmed V and J ends, which lost 4 bases and 10 bases, there was a span of 8 bases. Germline V gene lookup returns CDR1 MGHRA and CDR2 YSYEKL.

The V and J genes are TRBV6-5 and TRBJ1-2; no clear D. The CDR3 contains 14 residues. CDR1 is MNHEY and CDR2 is SVGAGI in the germline V gene. Trimming left V 0 bases short and J 5 bases short, with 10 bases between. This CDR3 is CASSYSMETYGYTF. In nucleotides, the CDR3 is TGTGCCAGCAGTTACTCGATGGAGACTTATGGCTACACCTTC.

The CDR3 DNA sequence: TGTGCCAGCAGTCTGGGGGTCAGGGGAGCTTTCTTT. This encodes CASSLGVRGAFF. The V gene is TRBV28, the J gene TRBJ1-1; possible D gene TRBD1, 6 bases. Trimming took 5 bases from V and 10 from J, leaving 14 bases between them. In germline, CDR1 is MDHEN, CDR2 SYDVKM. This CDR3 has 12 amino acids.

The genes are TRBV6-5 and TRBJ2-7, with D tentatively TRBD2 (5 bases). Germline values: CDR1 MNHEY, CDR2 SVGAGI. This CDR3 has 13 amino acids. Trimming shortened V by 7 bases and J by 7 bases, and 17 bases separated the two germline ends. CDR3 coding DNA: TGTGCCAGCATGCGGACTGATGTACGAGAGCAGTACTTC. It is translated as CASMRTDVREQYF.

CDR3 sequence: CASSPDSYGYTF. The CDR3 DNA reads as TGTGCCAGCAGTCCAGACAGCTATGGCTACACCTTC. The chain links TRBV6-5 to TRBJ1-2, with D maybe TRBD1 (5 bases). Germline-derived CDR1 and CDR2 are MNHEY and SVGAGI. CDR3 length equals 12 residues. V lost 5 bases and J 4 bases, leaving 8 bases between the germline ends.

The chain employs TRBV5-1 and TRBJ2-1; D is undetermined. Trimming took off 0 bases at V and 7 bases at J, with 5 bases between the two ends. Germline CDR1 SGHRS, CDR2 YFSETQ. The CDR3 totals 12 residues. CDR3: CASSLVRNEQFF. DNA of the CDR3: TGCGCCAGCAGCTTGGTCAGGAATGAGCAGTTCTTC. Filled out from reference TRBV5-1 and TRBJ2-1, the complete variable domain reads KAGVTQTPRYLIKTRGQQVTLSCSPISGHRSVSWYQQTPGQGLQFLFEYFSETQRNKGNFPGRFSGRQFSNSRSEMNVSTLELGDSALYLCASSLVRNEQFFGPGTRLTVL.

The gene calls are TRBV6-5 and TRBJ1-2; D might be TRBD1 (5 bases). This CDR3 region has 14 residues. Deletions cut 6 bases from V and 4 bases from J, with 15 bases between. From germline, CDR1 is MNHEY and CDR2 SVGAGI. In DNA form, the CDR3 reads TGTGCCAGCAGCCCCCCGGGGGGGTTCTATGGCTACACCTTC. It translates to CASSPPGGFYGYTF.

The chain joins TRBV4-1 to TRBJ2-3, with a tentative D call TRBD2 (5 bases). The germline gives CDR1 MGHRA, CDR2 YSYEKL. The V end lost 1 base, the J end lost 2 bases, and 13 bases lay between the germline ends. The CDR3 runs 16 residues. CDR3 sequence: CASSQGIREFTDTQYF. CDR3 coding DNA: TGCGCCAGCAGCCAAGGTATAAGGGAGTTCACAGATACGCAGTATTTT.

The chain joins TRBV5-6 to TRBJ2-1, with 10 bases matching TRBD2. Unmatched junction bases numbered 2, after V lost 0 bases and J lost 2 bases. Looked up from germline, CDR1 is SGHDT and CDR2 is YYEEEE. The CDR3 is 16 amino acids. CDR3 coding DNA: TGTGCCAGCAGCTTGGGGCTAGCGGGGGCCTACAATGAGCAGTTCTTC. This translates into CASSLGLAGAYNEQFF. The full variable domain, in which reference TRBV5-6 and TRBJ2-1 provide the parts outside the CDR3, is DAGVTQSPTHLIKTRGQQVTLRCSPKSGHDTVSWYQQALGQGPQFIFQYYEEEERQRGNFPDRFSGHQFPNYSSELNVNALLLGDSALYLCASSLGLAGAYNEQFFGPGTRLTVL.

This sequence joins TRBV7-8 and TRBJ1-1; a weak D match, TRBD1 (5 bases). The CDR3 is made up of 16 amino acids. With 0 bases removed from V and 3 bases from J, the gap between germline ends came to 14 bases. Germline V gives CDR1 SGHVS, CDR2 FQNEAQ. In DNA form, the CDR3 reads TGTGCCAGCAGCTTAGCCGAGCAGGGTCTAGACACTGAAGCTTTCTTT. It specifies CASSLAEQGLDTEAFF.

V usage is TRBV4-3 and J usage is TRBJ1-5, with TRBD1 matching over 7 bases. This CDR3 has 19 residues. V was clipped by 0 bases and J by 0 bases; unmatched bases: 11. Germline loops: CDR1 LGHNA, CDR2 YSLEER. Here the CDR3 reads CASSQEWAGTAYSNQPQHF. For the CDR3, the DNA is TGCGCCAGCAGCCAAGAGTGGGCCGGGACAGCCTATAGCAATCAGCCCCAGCATTTT.

The rearrangement links TRBV13 to TRBJ2-1, with 7 bases identical to TRBD1. The CDR3 is made up of 16 amino acids. Germline V gene data show CDR1 as PRHDT and CDR2 as FYEKMQ (reference sequence). Trimming cost V 6 bases and J 8 bases; bases outside gene matches: 16. Here the CDR3 reads CASSPIQGRMKDEQFF. The CDR3 DNA sequence: TGTGCCAGCAGTCCAATACAGGGGAGAATGAAAGATGAGCAGTTCTTC. Supplemented by reference TRBV13 and TRBJ2-1, the full variable domain reads AAGVIQSPRHLIKEKRETATLKCYPIPRHDTVYWYQQGPGQDPQFLISFYEKMQSDKGSIPDRFSAQQFSDYHSELNMSSLELGDSALYFCASSPIQGRMKDEQFFGPGTRLTVL.

This sequence joins TRBV5-1 and TRBJ1-1; D not certain. V lost 1 base, J lost 1 base, and 11 bases lay in between. There are 15 residues in the CDR3. Germline CDR1 and CDR2: SGHRS and YFSETQ. The CDR3 DNA reads as TGCGCCAGCAGCTTGCTAGAGGGCAAGAACACTGAAGCTTTCTTT. The encoded protein is CASSLLEGKNTEAFF.

The chain recombines TRBV9 with TRBJ1-6; D is perhaps TRBD1 (6 bases). V was clipped by 4 bases and J by 10 bases, with 18 bases between them. Germline V lookup: CDR1 SGDLS, CDR2 YYNGEE. CDR3 length: 15 amino acids. The CDR3 nucleotides read TGTGCCAGCAGCCCCCGACCCGGACAGACATCACCCCTCCACTTT. Its translation: CASSPRPGQTSPLHF. Based on the CDR3 plus reference TRBV9 and TRBJ1-6, the full variable domain is DSGVTQTPKHLITATGQRVTLRCSPRSGDLSVYWYQQSLDQGLQFLIQYYNGEERAKGNILERFSAQQFPDLHSELNLSSLELGDSALYFCASSPRPGQTSPLHFGNGTRLTVT.

The chain carries TRBV13 and TRBJ2-1, with TRBD2 matching over 10 bases. CDR3 length: 15 residues. CDR1 is PRHDT and CDR2 is FYEKMQ in the germline V gene (reference sequence). V dropped 5 bases and J dropped 9; count of bases not matched to a gene: 10. CDR3 residues: CASSQAGGPKGEQFF. The CDR3 DNA reads TGTGCCAGCAGCCAAGCGGGGGGGCCGAAGGGTGAGCAGTTCTTC.